These T cell receptor beta chains were read from a single sample in a study of control samples from healthy donors and cancer patients. Assay: immunoSEQ multiplex PCR; the TCRdb copy retains only in-frame clones and omits some. The repertoire has some 100,000 clones, around 88% of them found once; the top ten carry more than 7%. Sequencing used blood. Receptors originate from a man aged 25-45 years in good health. Each CDR3 is given with its conserved first and last residue. Fields, in order: D gene, clone size, J gene, V gene, CDR3 DNA, CDR3 protein. A D gene is named only where the DNA matches it firmly. Clone sizes are given selectively: once, few, many, or a class where the clone is expanded.

TRBD1,.,TRBJ1-5,TRBV6-5,TGTGCCAGCAGGGGACAGGACACTAGCAATCAGCCCCAGCATTTT,CASRGQDTSNQPQHF
.,.,TRBJ2-7,TRBV28,TGTGCCAGCAGGTCCGGGGGCTACGAGCAGTACTTC,CASRSGGYEQYF
.,.,TRBJ1-1,TRBV11-2,TGTGCCAGCAGCTTAGTATCAGGGCTAAAAACTGAAGCTTTCTTT,CASSLVSGLKTEAFF
.,.,TRBJ2-7,TRBV4-3,TGCGCCAGCAGCCAAGCGGCTCTGGGGTACGAGCAGTACTTC,CASSQAALGYEQYF
.,.,TRBJ1-5,TRBV28,TGTGCCAGCAGTTCCGGGGGTGGGGGGCAGCCCCAGCATTTT,CASSSGGGGQPQHF
.,.,TRBJ2-1,TRBV6-6,TGTGCCACCACAAAGGGCCCGGGCAGGGGTTTGAATGAGCAGTTCTTC,CATTKGPGRGLNEQFF
.,.,TRBJ2-3,TRBV2,TGTGCCAGAAACCGACTAGATACGCAGTATTTT,CARNRLDTQYF
TRBD1,once,TRBJ1-4,TRBV5-1,TGCGCCAGCAGAGGGGGCGCGGATGAAAAACTGTTTTTT,CASRGGADEKLFF
.,.,TRBJ2-2,TRBV21-1,TGTGCCAGCAGCCTACCGGGACAGGGGTACACCGGGGAGCTGTTTTTT,CASSLPGQGYTGELFF
.,.,TRBJ2-1,TRBV24-1,TGTGCCACCAGTGCCCACAGGGTCCCCTACAATGAGCAGTTCTTC,CATSAHRVPYNEQFF
TRBD1,once,TRBJ1-3,TRBV10-3,TGTGCCATGACACTTTGGACAGGTTGGATCTCTTTAAACACCATATATTTT,CAMTLWTGWISLNTIYF
.,few,TRBJ1-6,TRBV4-3,TGCGCCAGCAGCCAAGTGGGGTACTCCCAAAATTCACCCCTCCACTTT,CASSQVGYSQNSPLHF
.,.,TRBJ2-2,TRBV5-1,TGCGCCAGCAGCTTGTTGGGGGCGGCCGGGGAGCTGTTTTTT,CASSLLGAAGELFF
.,.,TRBJ1-6,TRBV5-1,TGCGCCAGCAGCTTGGAACACTCGGGGGGGTTCGGAACCCTCCACTTT,CASSLEHSGGFGTLHF
TRBD2,.,TRBJ2-7,TRBV7-2,TGTGCCAGCAGCTCACTAGCGGGAGTGGCCTACGAGCAGTACTTC,CASSSLAGVAYEQYF
TRBD2,.,TRBJ2-3,TRBV5-1,TGCGCCAGTAGAGAGAAAGCGGGGGGGCCTCATACGCAGTATTTT,CASREKAGGPHTQYF
.,.,TRBJ2-7,TRBV7-9,TGTGCCAGCAGCGCGGTTGCCCCTTCCTACGAGCAGTACTTC,CASSAVAPSYEQYF
.,once,TRBJ2-2,TRBV24-1,TGTGCCACCAGTGATTTCTGGGCAGGGAGCACCGGGGAGCTGTTTTTT,CATSDFWAGSTGELFF
TRBD2,.,TRBJ2-2,TRBV27,TGTGCCAGCAGTTTTCACGGGGGGGCGGGCACCGGGGAGCTGTTTTTT,CASSFHGGAGTGELFF
.,few,TRBJ2-2,TRBV5-6,TGTGCCAGCAGCTTGCCCCTGCAGGGCGCTCTGTTTTTT,CASSLPLQGALFF
.,.,TRBJ1-2,TRBV28,TGTGCCAGCAGTGAGACAGGCCCTAACTATGGCTACACCTTC,CASSETGPNYGYTF
.,once,TRBJ1-2,TRBV2,TGTGCCAGCAGCGCCCAAGGAATGTCGTCGTTGGGCTACACCTTC,CASSAQGMSSLGYTF